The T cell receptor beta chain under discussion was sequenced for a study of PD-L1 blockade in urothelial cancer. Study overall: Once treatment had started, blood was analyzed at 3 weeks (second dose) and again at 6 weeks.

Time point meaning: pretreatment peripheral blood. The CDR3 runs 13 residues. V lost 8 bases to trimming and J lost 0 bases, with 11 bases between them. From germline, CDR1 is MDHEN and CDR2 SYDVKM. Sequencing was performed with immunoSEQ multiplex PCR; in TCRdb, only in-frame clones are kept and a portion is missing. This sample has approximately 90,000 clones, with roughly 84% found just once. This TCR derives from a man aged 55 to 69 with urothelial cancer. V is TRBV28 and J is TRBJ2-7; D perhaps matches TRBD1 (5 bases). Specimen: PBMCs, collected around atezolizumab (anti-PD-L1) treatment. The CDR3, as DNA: TGTGCCAGCGGGGCTCCGAGCTCCTACGAGCAGTACTTC. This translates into CASGAPSSYEQYF.